Included here is one T cell receptor (beta chain) sequence, with context. This clone was counted only a few times. There is no known antigen for this receptor. Per-base qualities were not stored, and no clone one base away is much larger. The record originates from a study of radiotherapy plus CTLA-4 blockade in lung cancer (dated by TCRdb to between 2017 and 2018). Looking at the study overall: Among enrolled patients, roughly 20% had an objective response and 31% reached disease control.

Library generation was performed with the immunoSEQ multiplex PCR assay. The source is immuneACCESS, and TCRdb retained only in-frame sequences with V and J called. Part of the clones is not carried over; for the studies checked, unresolved V genes explain less than half of this, and the remainder is unexplained. In this sample the table shows about 68,000 clones, around three quarters of which occur a single time. The ten biggest clones cover 10% of the sample. Focal radiation therapy combined with CTLA-4 blockade (ipilimumab) was tested in patients with chemo-refractory metastatic non-small-cell lung cancer. Study-wide findings and limitations: Early dynamic changes in blood T cell clones, together with increased serum interferon-beta after radiation, were reported as the strongest predictors of response. After treatment with radiotherapy and ipilimumab, TCR clones that originated in tumors expanded in peripheral blood.

Measured from the cysteine to the phenylalanine, the CDR3 is 12 residues long. The entry retains the CDR3 DNA only, 36 bases that are in frame from base 1. Via the germline V gene, CDR1 is MDHEN and CDR2 SYDVKM. Trimming removed 6 bases from V and 10 bases from J, leaving 15 bases between the germline ends. Specimen: peripheral blood, collected from a patient treated with radiotherapy plus ipilimumab. This TCR came from a human donor with non-small cell lung cancer who had a complete response to radiotherapy plus ipilimumab. The chain is encoded by TRBV28 joined to TRBJ1-2, with the D gene not clear enough to name. The DNA sequence is TGTGCCAGCAGGCGTTTGGGGAGTTTCTACACCTTC. Protein translation: CASRRLGSFYTF.